This TCR beta chain was recorded in a study of T cell responses to AZD1222 COVID-19 vaccine. Study observations and caveats: White British ancestry dominated among donors, who included more females, and clonal diversity was possibly underestimated. Nearly half of unique spike-specific TCRs reportedly avoided B.1.351 and B.1.1.7 mutated regions. Among vaccine-associated CD4 TCRs, coverage spanned spike, with dominance at 160-218 and 743-854. Increased Spike-specific TCR breadth and depth were observed after two AZD1222 doses.

The data were produced by immunoSEQ multiplex PCR, yet TCRdb's version contains in-frame clones alone and is incomplete. The sample contains about 130,000 clones, around 92% of which appear only once. The CDR3 has 18 residues. Per germline, CDR1 LGHNA and CDR2 YSLEER. V was shortened by 1 base and J by 7 bases, with 25 bases between the two germline ends. Only one count was recorded for this clone. What it recognizes is unknown. Specimen: peripheral blood, collected on day 0 of AZD1222 vaccination. This clonotype originated in an adult in good health. This rearrangement joins TRBV4-3 to TRBJ1-1, with D hard to call. DNA of the CDR3: TGCGCCAGCAGCCAAGGGCCAGGCTGGACGTTTTTTGCGGGTGAAGCTTTCTTT. Its translation is CASSQGPGWTFFAGEAFF.